These T cell receptor beta chains were read from a single sample in a study of graft-versus-host responses after intestinal transplantation. Repertoires were generated with immunoSEQ multiplex PCR, while TCRdb's copy carries only in-frame clones and drops some. Seen here are fewer than 100,000 clones, roughly 86% observed once, and the top ten hold roughly 1.4%. The material sequenced was PBMCs, taken 255 days after intestinal transplant. Receptors were obtained from a human patient who received an intestinal transplant, so some T cells may come from the graft donor. The CDR3 runs from the conserved cysteine through the conserved F or W. The D gene is left open where the match is weak. A row's size may be missing; if present it is once, few, many or a size class.

CDR3nt	CDR3aa	v_gene	j_gene	d_gene	abundance
TGTGCCAGTAGTGCGGACAGGGGGCTGACTGAAGCTTTCTTT	CASSADRGLTEAFF	TRBV19	TRBJ1-1	TRBD1	NA
TGTGCCAGCAGCCCGGTCACGGGACAGGGGTACTACAATGAGCAGTTCTTC	CASSPVTGQGYYNEQFF	TRBV7-9	TRBJ2-1	TRBD1	NA
TGCGCCAGCAGCAAATTCAGGGGTCCGGGTATGAACACTGAAGCTTTCTTT	CASSKFRGPGMNTEAFF	TRBV4-3	TRBJ1-1	NA	NA
TGTGCCAGCACCCATTTCCCGACAGTTACCGGGGAGCTGTTTTTT	CASTHFPTVTGELFF	TRBV6-5	TRBJ2-2	NA	NA
TGTGCCAGCGGGGAGACAGTGAACACTGAAGCTTTCTTT	CASGETVNTEAFF	TRBV11-3	TRBJ1-1	NA	NA
TGTGCCAGCAGTTTTACTTCGCAGACGGTCACCGGGGAGCTGTTTTTT	CASSFTSQTVTGELFF	TRBV6-5	TRBJ2-2	NA	few
TGTGCCAGTAGTATCGCAATTCAAGAGACCCAGTACTTC	CASSIAIQETQYF	TRBV19	TRBJ2-5	NA	once
TGTGCCATCAAAGCTGCAACTAATGAAAAACTGTTTTTT	CAIKAATNEKLFF	TRBV10-3	TRBJ1-4	NA	few
TGCGCCAGCAGTGAGGAGACTAGCGGGAAAGAGACCCAGTACTTC	CASSEETSGKETQYF	TRBV10-1	TRBJ2-5	TRBD2	NA
TGTGCCAGCAGTTACTCGCGGGACGGATACTATGGCTACACCTTC	CASSYSRDGYYGYTF	TRBV6-5	TRBJ1-2	NA	NA
TGCGCCAGCAGCCAAGTTGGCACAGATACGCAGTATTTT	CASSQVGTDTQYF	TRBV4-1	TRBJ2-3	NA	NA
TGTGCCAGCAGCTTAGCGGGGGACGGGAATGAGCAGTTCTTC	CASSLAGDGNEQFF	TRBV7-9	TRBJ2-1	NA	NA
TGCGCCAGCAGCTCGGGACTAGCGGGGGGCCGCACCGGGGAGCTGTTTTTT	CASSSGLAGGRTGELFF	TRBV5-1	TRBJ2-2	TRBD2	NA
TGTGCCAGCAGTGGGTCCGATGGCTACACCTTC	CASSGSDGYTF	TRBV28	TRBJ1-2	NA	NA
TGTGCCAGCAGCCCCGGGGACAGGGATCGTGTAAGGGGAGCTTTCTTT	CASSPGDRDRVRGAFF	TRBV11-2	TRBJ1-1	TRBD1	NA
TGTGCCAGCAGCTCCGGGACTGTAACCTACGAGCAGTACTTC	CASSSGTVTYEQYF	TRBV7-2	TRBJ2-7	NA	NA
TGTGCCAGCAGCTTAGCTGACAGTCTTCTCCATGGCTACACCTTC	CASSLADSLLHGYTF	TRBV7-8	TRBJ1-2	NA	NA
TGTGCCAGCAGCCCGCCGGTTGGTAGCGGGAACAATGAGCAGTTCTTC	CASSPPVGSGNNEQFF	TRBV5-4	TRBJ2-1	TRBD2	NA
TGTGCCAGCAGTGTCTGGGCTCAAGCGAACACTGAAGCTTTCTTT	CASSVWAQANTEAFF	TRBV6-1	TRBJ1-1	NA	NA
TGTGCCAGCAGCTTGGGACCTAGGAATCAGCCCCAGCATTTT	CASSLGPRNQPQHF	TRBV5-6	TRBJ1-5	NA	NA
TGTGCCGCCAGCAGAGAGCGGGCAGGGGATGAAAAACTGTTTTTT	CAASRERAGDEKLFF	TRBV15	TRBJ1-4	NA	NA
TGTGCCAGCAGTGACAAGACCCAGTACTTC	CASSDKTQYF	TRBV25-1	TRBJ2-5	NA	NA
TGTGCCAGCAGTCTCGGGACAGACTATGGCTACACCTTC	CASSLGTDYGYTF	TRBV6-1	TRBJ1-2	TRBD1	NA
TGTGCCAGCAGCACAAACGGGGGAGGACGCTATGGCTACACCTTC	CASSTNGGGRYGYTF	TRBV28	TRBJ1-2	NA	NA
TGCAGCGTTGACCAGACGAACACCGGGGAGCTGTTTTTT	CSVDQTNTGELFF	TRBV29-1	TRBJ2-2	NA	NA
TGTGCCAGCAGCCCCGGACTAGCCACCTACGAGCAGTACTTC	CASSPGLATYEQYF	TRBV7-8	TRBJ2-7	TRBD2	NA
TGTGCCAGCAGTAAGGTGGCGCCTACCTACGAGCAGTACTTC	CASSKVAPTYEQYF	TRBV28	TRBJ2-7	NA	few
TGTGCCAGCAGCTCAGGGGGGGACAATGAGCAGTTCTTC	CASSSGGDNEQFF	TRBV5-4	TRBJ2-1	NA	NA